Listed below are T cell receptor beta chains from one sample, sequenced in a study of blood T cell repertoires in COVID-19. The assay was immunoSEQ multiplex PCR, and TCRdb's table has in-frame clones only and misses some. The data contain about 140,000 clones, roughly 84% of them singletons. Sequencing was performed on PBMCs or T cells enriched from blood (not recorded which). Receptor source: a man aged 45-65 years in a cohort exposed to, infected with or recovered from COVID-19 (not recorded which). CDR3s include the opening cysteine and the closing phenylalanine or tryptophan. Fields, in order: V gene, J gene, D gene, clone size, CDR3 protein, CDR3 DNA. A D gene is named only where the DNA matches it firmly. Only some rows state a clone size, as once, few, many or a class for expanded clones.

>TRBV25-1|TRBJ2-3|NA|NA
CASSVEPLGTDTQYF
TGTGCCAGCAGTGTGGAGCCCCTGGGCACAGATACGCAGTATTTT
>TRBV4-3|TRBJ1-4|TRBD1|NA
CASSQDYRGLEKLFF
TGCGCCAGCAGCCAAGATTACAGGGGGCTGGAAAAACTGTTTTTT
>TRBV5-8|TRBJ2-6|TRBD1|NA
CASTWTGGVSGANVLTF
TGTGCCAGCACCTGGACAGGGGGTGTCTCTGGGGCCAACGTCCTGACTTTC
>TRBV7-9|TRBJ1-1|NA|NA
CASSFGQTTEAFF
TGTGCCAGCAGCTTCGGACAGACCACTGAAGCTTTCTTT
>TRBV29-1|TRBJ2-5|NA|NA
CSVEGAEETQYF
TGCAGCGTTGAGGGGGCGGAGGAGACCCAGTACTTC
>TRBV30|TRBJ1-3|TRBD1|once
CAWSPPGQRGNTIYF
TGTGCCTGGAGTCCTCCGGGACAGAGAGGAAACACCATATATTTT
>TRBV7-6|TRBJ1-3|TRBD1|NA
CASSSTGTGGAIYF
TGTGCCAGCAGCTCAACCGGGACAGGGGGGGCCATATATTTT
>TRBV18|TRBJ1-4|TRBD1|once
CASSLQTGPGEKLFF
TGTGCCAGCTCACTTCAGACAGGGCCTGGCGAAAAACTGTTTTTT
>TRBV5-1|TRBJ2-3|NA|NA
CASSSTSEDTQYF
TGCGCCAGCAGCTCCACTAGTGAAGATACGCAGTATTTT
>TRBV18|TRBJ1-1|TRBD1|NA
CASSPRQGWNTEAFF
TGTGCCAGCTCACCTCGACAGGGTTGGAACACTGAAGCTTTCTTT
>TRBV19|TRBJ1-2|TRBD1|NA
CASSIGDRGNYGYTF
TGTGCCAGTAGTATAGGCGACAGGGGAAACTATGGCTACACCTTC
>TRBV9|TRBJ2-2|TRBD1|NA
CASSVEGAATGELFF
TGTGCCAGCAGCGTAGAGGGGGCGGCCACCGGGGAGCTGTTTTTT
>TRBV4-3|TRBJ2-1|NA|NA
CASSQALGGDEQFF
TGCGCCAGCAGCCAAGCTTTGGGGGGTGATGAGCAGTTCTTC
>TRBV10-3|TRBJ1-1|NA|NA
CAISEGSQGAFF
TGTGCCATCAGTGAGGGGAGTCAGGGGGCTTTCTTT
>TRBV10-3|TRBJ1-1|NA|NA
CAGGSPNTEAFF
TGTGCCGGGGGCAGCCCGAACACTGAAGCTTTCTTT
>TRBV28|TRBJ1-4|NA|few
CASRTRTNEKLFF
TGTGCCAGCAGAACGAGGACTAATGAAAAACTGTTTTTT
>TRBV6-5|TRBJ2-5|TRBD1|NA
CASSYSIAQGVTQYF
TGTGCCAGCAGTTACTCGATCGCGCAGGGGGTTACCCAGTACTTC
>TRBV19|TRBJ2-3|NA|NA
CASSGDTDTQYF
TGTGCCAGTTCCGGGGACACAGATACGCAGTATTTT
>TRBV29-1|TRBJ2-7|TRBD1|NA
CSVVGQGYEQYF
TGCAGCGTTGTGGGACAGGGGTACGAGCAGTACTTC
>TRBV15|TRBJ2-5|NA|NA
CATSSRPRGPTGETQYF
TGTGCCACCAGCAGCCGCCCCAGGGGCCCCACGGGGGAGACCCAGTACTTC